Included here is one TCR beta chain sequence, with context. The antigen this receptor binds is unknown. The read is 3 residues too short to cover the CDR3 end, so that end is filled in from the germline J gene. This sample is part of a study of T cells in women clearing cervical HPV infection (dated by TCRdb to between 2018 and 2020). The study in broad terms: The cases were 25 to 30 women with histologically confirmed HPV16-related CIN3 or worse, and 2 of these cases were invasive cancers. Controls were around 25 women whose single incident HPV16 infection cleared within 12 months without precancer or cancer developing. Blood from cases was drawn at the visit where the lesion was first identified, while blood from controls was drawn once the infection was no longer detected. Among cases, blood sampling came a median of almost 150 days after lesion detection, with an interquartile range of about 80 to 230 days. Because only a few women had HLA typing data, the possibility that HLA type acted as a confounder could not be ruled out. The exploratory proof-of-principle case-control study was nested within the Guanacaste HPV Natural History Study in Costa Rica and compared TCR repertoires across cervical HPV16 outcomes. Cases were matched to controls by age within five years and by the year the sample was collected. A median age of approximately 32 years was observed in cases versus 37 to 40 in controls, and no significant differences in baseline characteristics were found. The parent cohort enrolled about 10,000 women aged 18 or older in Guanacaste, Costa Rica, in about 1993 to 1995 and followed the women for around seven years. As quality controls, five blinded duplicates were added to each group, bringing the total to approximately 60 samples made up of around 50 participants and 10 replicates.

Every participant had a single incident cervical HPV16 infection, and prevalent HPV16 infections were excluded. Cervical HPV DNA was detected by MY09/MY11 PCR and genotyped by dot-blot hybridization. Fifteen mL of heparinized blood was centrifuged, after which the buffy coat was aliquoted, frozen at -30 degrees C, and then stored at -80 degrees C. QIAGEN kits were used to extract genomic DNA from buffy coat specimens. What the research found in general, with its limitations: TRBV6-7 relative abundance was lower in cases than in controls (approximately 0.11% versus 0.16%; Bonferroni P = 0.0008). Random forest classifiers that combined richness and V gene abundances separated cases from controls with an estimated AUC of approximately 0.79. T-cell numbers per sample were unknown, so richness differences could reflect varying T-cell content rather than repertoire biology. Because of the cross-sectional design, the study could not determine whether the associations came before infection or resulted from infection, and neither effector/memory subsets nor HPV-specific T cells were isolated. Significantly higher TCR repertoire richness was observed in CIN3+ cases than in controls across sequencing depths, whereas no difference in evenness was found.

Relative to germline, V is 4 bases shorter and J is 2 bases shorter, with 12 bases between their ends. The germline V gene (reference sequence) provides CDR1 DFQATT and CDR2 SNEGSKA. Taken from cysteine to phenylalanine, the CDR3 has 14 residues. Shown are 33 bases from within the CDR3, in frame from base 1. The immunoSEQ assay used multiplex PCR to amplify TCR beta CDR3 regions from an average of approximately 1,100 ng of genomic DNA per sample. To correct primer bias, the assay used a complete synthetic TCR repertoire to set an amplification baseline. The amplicons were sequenced using the Illumina platform. Per the original workflow: Sequence errors were corrected by clustering with frequency ratios and a modified nearest-neighbor algorithm, and the sequences were then analyzed in the immunoSEQ Analyzer using IMGT gene definitions. At each rarefaction depth, TCR richness and evenness were averaged across 20 rarefaction repeats, and any sample with fewer sequences than the depth was left out. V, D and J gene relative abundances were compared between groups with Wilcoxon rank sum tests, applying FDR correction. Blinded duplicates gave an intraclass correlation of more than 90% for TCR richness and an average of roughly 76% across 66 gene segments. TCRdb provides this immuneACCESS table in a form limited to in-frame rearrangements. Some clones are lacking; in checked studies, under half of them reflect an unresolved V gene, and why the rest are absent is not known. The V and J calls and clone size come from that table; D and trimming were worked out from the DNA. The sample table holds about 32,000 clones. Around 4% of the sample goes to the ten largest clones.

This clonotype originated in a woman between 18 and 75 years old with a cervical HPV16 infection that either progressed to CIN3+ or cleared (not recorded which). The V and J genes are TRBV20-1 and TRBJ1-5, and the D gene may be TRBD1, 6 bases matching. Specimen: blood buffy coat. The CDR3 region has the sequence CSAIYRDGNQPQHF. CDR3 DNA, as far as it was read: TGCAGTGCTATTTACAGGGATGGCAATCAGCCC.